Listed below are T cell receptor beta chains from one sample, sequenced in a study of CD8+CD57+ T cells in acquired aplastic anemia. From the reads, TCRdb called clonotypes with MiXCR, one entry per CDR3 protein. The data contain 450,000 to 550,000 distinct CDR3 sequences, about a third of them singletons. The sample consisted of sorted CD4+, CD8+, or CD8+CD57+ T cells (not recorded which) from PBMCs. The receptors shown here come from a human donor with aplastic anemia. Each CDR3 is given with its conserved first and last residue. A D gene is named only where the DNA matches it firmly. Size tells how often a clone was seen (once, few, many) or the class of an expanded clone, and some rows leave it out.

v_call	clone_size	d_call	j_call	cdr3_aa	cdr3_nt
TRBV5-1	many	TRBD1	TRBJ2-7	CASSLLDRVGEQYF	TGCGCCAGCAGCCTTCTGGACAGGGTCGGCGAGCAGTACTTC
TRBV4-2	NA	TRBD1	TRBJ1-2	CASSQSGTGLDYGYTF	TGTGCCAGCAGCCAATCGGGGACAGGGTTAGACTATGGCTACACCTTC
TRBV7-6	many	NA	TRBJ1-6	CASSLGNNSPLHF	TGTGCCAGCAGCTTAGGAAATAATTCACCCCTCCACTTT
TRBV14	NA	NA	TRBJ2-3	CASSQGVFSTDTQYF	TGTGCCAGCAGCCAAGGGGTGTTTAGCACAGATACGCAGTATTTT
TRBV7-9	many	TRBD2	TRBJ2-7	CASSSGTRHYEQYF	TGTGCCAGCAGCTCCGGGACTAGACACTACGAGCAGTACTTC
TRBV11-1	NA	TRBD2	TRBJ2-3	CASRIGLAGTDTQYF	TGTGCCAGCAGGATCGGACTAGCGGGCACAGATACGCAGTATTTT
TRBV25-1	few	NA	TRBJ1-3	CASSSRSTSGNTIYF	TGTGCCAGCAGCTCGCGGAGTACGTCTGGAAACACCATATATTTT
TRBV4-3	few	TRBD2	TRBJ2-1	CASGTSGGAAEQFF	TGCGCCAGCGGGACTAGCGGGGGGGCGGCTGAGCAGTTCTTC
TRBV5-1	NA	TRBD1	TRBJ1-2	CASSLRTGVYGYTF	TGCGCCAGCAGCCTGAGGACAGGGGTATATGGCTACACCTTC
TRBV13	NA	NA	TRBJ1-6	CASSLGSYYSPLHF	TGTGCCAGCAGTTTAGGCAGCTATTATTCACCCCTCCACTTT
TRBV19	NA	TRBD1	TRBJ2-7	CASSNTGVYEQYF	TGTGCCAGTAGTAACACAGGGGTCTACGAGCAGTACTTC
TRBV6-1	few	NA	TRBJ2-7	CASSVGRGELEQYF	TGTGCCAGCAGTGTAGGCAGGGGGGAGCTCGAGCAGTACTTC
TRBV10-3	many	NA	TRBJ2-2	CAISRPSNTGELFF	TGTGCCATCAGTCGCCCTTCGAACACCGGGGAGCTGTTTTTT
TRBV30	NA	NA	TRBJ1-6	CAWDRDISPLHF	TGTGCCTGGGACCGGGACATTTCACCCCTCCACTTT
TRBV20-1	few	NA	TRBJ2-5	CSARAPAAQETQYF	TGCAGTGCTAGAGCCCCAGCGGCCCAAGAGACCCAGTACTTC
TRBV20-1	many	TRBD2	TRBJ2-3	CSALLAGADTQYF	TGCAGTGCCTTACTAGCGGGGGCAGATACGCAGTATTTT
TRBV25-1	many	TRBD1	TRBJ1-2	CASSRTGGAHDYGYTF	TGTGCCAGCAGCCGGACAGGGGGAGCGCACGACTATGGCTACACCTTC
TRBV7-2	few	NA	TRBJ2-5	CASSSGARETQYF	TGTGCCAGCAGCTCTGGGGCGCGGGAGACCCAGTACTTC
TRBV25-1	NA	NA	TRBJ2-7	CARTGTVRGNEQYF	TGTGCTAGAACCGGGACGGTCCGGGGGAACGAGCAGTACTTC
TRBV5-6	few	NA	TRBJ2-3	CASSNSKTDTQYF	TGTGCCAGTAGTAATTCTAAGACAGATACGCAGTATTTT
TRBV10-3	few	NA	TRBJ1-5	CASSQTSNQPQHF	TGTGCCAGCAGCCAAACAAGTAATCAGCCCCAGCATTTT
TRBV10-1	once	NA	TRBJ2-1	CASSDGRHGKNEQFF	TGCGCCAGCAGTGATGGGAGGCATGGAAAAAATGAGCAGTTCTTC
TRBV18	few	NA	TRBJ1-2	CASSPLPGTENYGYTF	TGTGCCAGCTCACCACTTCCCGGGACGGAAAACTATGGCTACACCTTC
TRBV29-1	NA	NA	TRBJ1-1	CSVDNTEAFF	TGCAGCGTTGACAACACTGAAGCTTTCTTT
TRBV7-9	NA	NA	TRBJ2-3	CASRNPRRQYF	TGTGCCAGCAGAAACCCTCGAAGGCAGTATTTT
TRBV6-5	NA	NA	TRBJ1-5	CASSYSAGVNQPQHF	TGTGCCAGCAGTTACTCAGCAGGGGTCAATCAGCCCCAGCATTTT
TRBV10-3	many	NA	TRBJ1-5	CAISESGEHQPQHF	TGTGCCATCAGTGAATCAGGGGAGCATCAGCCCCAGCATTTT
TRBV29-1	many	NA	TRBJ1-1	CSGGMGGATTEAFF	TGCAGCGGGGGGATGGGGGGGGCAACAACTGAAGCTTTCTTT
TRBV14	many	TRBD2	TRBJ2-7	CASSRTSGRAYEQYF	TGTGCCAGCAGCCGGACTAGCGGGAGGGCCTACGAGCAGTACTTC
TRBV7-8	many	TRBD1	TRBJ2-6	CASSLTGGSGANVLTF	TGTGCCAGCAGCCTCACAGGGGGCAGCGGGGCCAACGTCCTGACTTTC
TRBV7-3	NA	NA	TRBJ2-3	CASSPWEGGTDTQYF	TGTGCCAGCAGCCCCTGGGAGGGGGGCACAGATACGCAGTATTTT
TRBV4-2	NA	NA	TRBJ2-3	CASSRELGGQDTQYF	TGTGCCAGCAGCCGAGAACTGGGGGGGCAGGATACGCAGTATTTT
TRBV5-1	NA	TRBD1	TRBJ2-1	CASSPNNLQGSNEQFF	TGCGCCAGCAGCCCCAACAACTTACAGGGGTCCAATGAGCAGTTCTTC
TRBV12-3/TRBV12-4	few	TRBD1	TRBJ2-5	CASSLYIDRGPNF	TGTGCCAGCAGTTTATATATCGACAGGGGGCCCAACTTC
TRBV19	NA	TRBD1	TRBJ1-1	CASSSNRGRHGNTEAFF	TGTGCCAGTAGTTCAAACAGGGGGAGGCATGGGAACACTGAAGCTTTCTTT
TRBV7-2	once	NA	TRBJ2-1	CASSLGVGTPGNEQFF	TGTGCCAGCAGCTTAGGGGTGGGGACTCCGGGTAATGAGCAGTTCTTC
TRBV6-2/TRBV6-3	NA	NA	TRBJ1-1	CASRHSQGVAAEAFF	TGTGCCAGCAGGCACTCACAGGGAGTTGCCGCTGAAGCTTTCTTT
TRBV19	NA	NA	TRBJ2-5	CASSTSGPQETQYF	TGTGCCAGTAGTACCAGCGGTCCTCAAGAGACCCAGTACTTC
TRBV2	many	NA	TRBJ2-5	CASRQETQYF	TGTGCCAGCAGACAAGAGACCCAGTACTTC
TRBV20-1	NA	TRBD1	TRBJ2-2	CSARSGQVPTGELFF	TGCAGTGCTAGGAGCGGACAGGTACCAACCGGGGAGCTGTTTTTT
TRBV15	many	NA	TRBJ1-4	CATSRDLQLNEKLFF	TGTGCCACCAGCAGAGATTTACAGTTAAATGAAAAACTGTTTTTT
TRBV19	many	NA	TRBJ2-2	CATTRDAGELFF	TGTGCCACAACGCGGGACGCCGGGGAGCTGTTTTTT
TRBV5-8	NA	NA	TRBJ1-6	CASRPDSIDNSPLHF	TGTGCCAGCAGACCCGACAGCATAGATAATTCACCCCTCCACTTT
TRBV19	NA	TRBD1	TRBJ1-2	CASSPDRDRGRNFYGYTF	TGTGCCAGTAGTCCAGACCGGGACAGGGGGCGGAATTTCTATGGCTACACCTTC